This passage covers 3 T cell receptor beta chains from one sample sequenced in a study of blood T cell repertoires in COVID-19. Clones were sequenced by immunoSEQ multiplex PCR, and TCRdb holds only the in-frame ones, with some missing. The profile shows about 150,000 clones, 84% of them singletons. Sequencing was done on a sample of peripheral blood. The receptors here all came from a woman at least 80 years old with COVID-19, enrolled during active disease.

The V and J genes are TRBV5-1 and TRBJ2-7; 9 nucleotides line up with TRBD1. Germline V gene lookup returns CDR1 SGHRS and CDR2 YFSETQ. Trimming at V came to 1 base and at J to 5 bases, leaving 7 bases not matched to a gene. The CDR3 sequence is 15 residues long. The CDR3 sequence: CASSLTGTGTNEQYF. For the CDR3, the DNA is TGCGCCAGCAGCTTGACCGGGACAGGGACCAACGAGCAGTACTTC.

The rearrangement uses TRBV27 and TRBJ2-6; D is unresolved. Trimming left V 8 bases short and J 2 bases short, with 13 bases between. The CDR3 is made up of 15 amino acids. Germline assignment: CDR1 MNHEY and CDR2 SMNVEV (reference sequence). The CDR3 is CASYSPRPGANVLTF. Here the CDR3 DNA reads TGTGCCAGCTACTCGCCTAGGCCTGGGGCCAACGTCCTGACTTTC.

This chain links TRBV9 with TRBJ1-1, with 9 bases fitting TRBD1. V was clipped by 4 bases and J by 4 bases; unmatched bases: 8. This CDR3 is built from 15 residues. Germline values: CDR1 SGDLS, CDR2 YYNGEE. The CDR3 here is CASSPTGGGGTEAFF. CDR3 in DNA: TGTGCCAGCAGCCCGACAGGGGGGGGAGGCACTGAAGCTTTCTTT. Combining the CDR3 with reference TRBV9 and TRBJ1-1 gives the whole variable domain DSGVTQTPKHLITATGQRVTLRCSPRSGDLSVYWYQQSLDQGLQFLIQYYNGEERAKGNILERFSAQQFPDLHSELNLSSLELGDSALYFCASSPTGGGGTEAFFGQGTRLTVV.